This T cell receptor (beta chain) came from a study of graft-versus-host responses after intestinal transplantation. Overall study: Recipients had transplants, and these were multivisceral, liver-intestinal, or isolated intestinal. The whole recipient group had anti-thymocyte globulin induction followed by tacrolimus and steroids for approximately three years.

Measured with immunoSEQ multiplex PCR; TCRdb has only the in-frame clones, and not every one. Here the sample spans 95,000 to 100,000 clones, more than 70% being singletons. The germline CDR1 and CDR2 sequences are SGHRS and YFSETQ. CDR3 size: 16 residues. V was pared by 0 bases and J by 6 bases, with 7 bases of the junction left unmatched. Study-wide results and caveats: GvH clonotypes were identified within recipient marrow, with a subset emerging first in ileum or blood.

In the case of this clone: Its antigen is as yet unknown.

This TCR was sampled from a human patient who received an intestinal transplant, so some T cells may come from the graft donor. This sample comprised PBMCs, obtained 255 days after intestinal transplant. This chain connects TRBV5-1 to TRBJ2-3; 10 positions match TRBD2. CDR3 loop: CASSLGTSGFWDTQYF. Here the CDR3 DNA reads TGCGCCAGCAGCTTGGGGACTAGCGGCTTCTGGGATACGCAGTATTTT.